These 14 T cell receptor beta chains share one sample of origin, sequenced in a study of cytomegalovirus exposure and HLA in healthy donors. Primers included in the PCR were 60 Vbeta and 13 Jbeta primers. The data were produced by immunoSEQ multiplex PCR, yet TCRdb's version contains in-frame clones alone and is incomplete. The sample includes around 210,000 clones, around 79% of them seen just once. The specimen sequenced was PBMCs. These receptors were taken from a male donor in good health and CMV-seropositive.

The rearrangement links TRBV6-5 to TRBJ2-3; D is possibly TRBD2 (5 bases). CDR1 is MNHEY and CDR2 is SVGAGI in the germline V gene. This CDR3 region has 15 residues. Trimming shortened V by 2 bases and J by 1 base, and 10 bases separated the two germline ends. The chain's CDR3 is CASSYRDWGTDTQYF. DNA for the CDR3: TGTGCCAGCAGTTACCGGGATTGGGGCACAGATACGCAGTATTTT.

The V call is TRBV4-1, the J call TRBJ2-7; possible D gene TRBD1, 6 bases. Trimming took 1 base from V and 0 from J, leaving 10 bases between them. Germline V gene sequence: CDR1 MGHRA, CDR2 YSYEKL. CDR3 size: 15 residues. The CDR3 DNA is TGCGCCAGCAGCCAAGTGCGGACAGACTCCTACGAGCAGTACTTC. The encoded protein is CASSQVRTDSYEQYF.

The V and J genes are TRBV6-1 and TRBJ2-7; the D gene is possibly TRBD2 (6 bases). Germline CDR1 MNHNS, CDR2 SASEGT. V lost 4 bases, J lost 4 bases, and 14 bases lay in between. This CDR3 contains 14 residues. The CDR3: CASSVQAGVYEQYF. DNA of the CDR3: TGTGCCAGCAGTGTACAAGCGGGCGTATACGAGCAGTACTTC.

The rearrangement uses TRBV23-1 and TRBJ2-7, with D uncertain. TRBV23-1 is an ORF; its function is uncertain. V lost 7 bases and J 3 bases, leaving 16 bases between the germline ends. This CDR3 contains 14 residues. DNA for the CDR3: TGCGCCAGCATGAGAAAGAGTAGAGGCTACGAGCAGTACTTC. Residues: CASMRKSRGYEQYF.

The chain recombines TRBV28 with TRBJ2-3, with D uncertain. The V gene's germline CDR1 is MDHEN and CDR2 SYDVKM. Trimming took 5 bases from V and 3 from J, leaving 12 bases between them. The CDR3 totals 14 residues. DNA for the CDR3: TGTGCCAGCAGTCTGCACAGTGTTACAGATACGCAGTATTTT. Its protein is CASSLHSVTDTQYF.

With respect to this clone: One base separates it from a far larger clone, so it is likely a read error. This chain joins TRBV7-3 and TRBJ1-1; tentative D call: TRBD1 (6 bases). V was cut by 5 bases and J by 1 base, with 8 bases left in between. CDR1 is SGHTA and CDR2 is FQGTGA in the germline V gene. This CDR3 is built from 13 residues. CDR3 sequence: CASSQQGNTEAFF. DNA of the CDR3: TGTGCCAGCAGCCAACAGGGGAACACTGAAGCTTTCTTT.

The chain is built from TRBV7-2 and TRBJ2-5, with 10 bases lining up with TRBD1. The CDR3 contains 16 residues. Trimming took 5 bases from V and 5 from J; bases not matched to a gene: 11. Germline CDR1 and CDR2: SGHTA and FQGNSA. The CDR3 is CASSTGDRGFVETQYF. CDR3 DNA: TGTGCCAGCAGCACGGGGGACAGGGGTTTTGTCGAGACCCAGTACTTC.

The chain links TRBV10-3 to TRBJ2-5; possibly TRBD2 for D (6 bases). The germline V gene has CDR1 ENHRY and CDR2 SYGVKD. The CDR3 loop spans 14 amino acids. V lost 1 base, J lost 5 bases, and 11 bases lay in between. The CDR3 loop is CAISEWRGRETQYF. The DNA of the CDR3 is TGTGCCATCAGTGAGTGGAGGGGTAGGGAGACCCAGTACTTC.

The chain carries TRBV6-5 and TRBJ2-7; tentatively, D is TRBD1 (5 bases). V was cut by 4 bases and J by 6 bases, with 13 bases left in between. Germline CDR1 reads MNHEY; CDR2 reads SVGAGI. The CDR3 is made up of 13 amino acids. CDR3 protein: CASSSAGLGEQYF. The CDR3 DNA reads as TGTGCCAGCAGTTCGGCAGGGCTAGGCGAGCAGTACTTC.

The CDR3 sequence is CASSPIAGAYNEQFF. As DNA, the CDR3 is TGCGCCAGCAGCCCTATAGCGGGAGCTTACAATGAGCAGTTCTTC. The chain uses TRBV5-1 and TRBJ2-1; 9 bases align to TRBD2. This CDR3 region has 15 residues. CDR1 SGHRS and CDR2 YFSETQ come from the germline V gene. V lost 4 bases and J lost 4; bases outside the gene matches: 6.

The chain uses TRBV30 and TRBJ1-5; no definite D call. Trimming shortened V by 3 bases and J by 6 bases, and 15 bases separated the two germline ends. The CDR3 has 14 residues. The germline V gene encodes CDR1 GTSNPN and CDR2 SVGIG (reference sequence). The CDR3 loop is CAWSDTGLGQPQHF. The CDR3 DNA reads as TGTGCCTGGAGCGACACGGGGTTAGGTCAGCCCCAGCATTTT.

The genes are TRBV7-8 and TRBJ1-1; 7 bases are a match to TRBD1. Looked up from germline, CDR1 is SGHVS and CDR2 is FQNEAQ. Losses at the gene ends were 2 bases for V and 2 bases for J; bases not matched to a gene: 5. The CDR3 consists of 15 residues. CDR3 in DNA: TGTGCCAGCAGCTTATCCGGGACAGTAAACACTGAAGCTTTCTTT. Translation gives CASSLSGTVNTEAFF.

This sequence joins TRBV2 and TRBJ2-1; 7 nucleotides agree with TRBD2. After removal of 9 bases from V and 9 bases from J, the junction contained 14 bases not matched to a gene. This CDR3 has 14 amino acids. Germline assignment: CDR1 SNHLY and CDR2 FYNNEI. CDR3 residues: CASTDWGGFSEQFF. The CDR3 nucleotides are TGTGCCAGTACCGACTGGGGGGGGTTCAGTGAGCAGTTCTTC.

V is TRBV11-2 and J is TRBJ2-5, with a weak D call TRBD1 (6 bases). Germline V lookup: CDR1 SGHAT, CDR2 FQNNGV. The CDR3 contains 17 residues. V lost 0 bases and J lost 7, with 21 bases in between. DNA for the CDR3: TGTGCCAGCAGCTTAGAAGGGTGGGGGCTTCTAGGCGCGACCCAGTACTTC. This sequence encodes CASSLEGWGLLGATQYF.